The T cell receptor (beta chain) under discussion was sequenced for a study of shared clonotypes between healthy human individuals. This table comes from immunoSEQ multiplex PCR, and its TCRdb copy is limited to in-frame clones, with some not included. Among about 1.4 million clones listed, around 95% were seen once. V was cut by 2 bases and J by 0 bases, with 11 bases left in between. Germline CDR1 is KGHSH and CDR2 is LQKENI. The CDR3 consists of 16 residues. This TCR was sampled from a man aged 30-40 years in good health. The rearrangement joins TRBV18 to TRBJ1-3; no definite D call. Sequenced sample: naive CD4+ T cells sorted from blood. Subset reported: CD45RA+ positively selected. CDR3: CASSPSPGTSGNTIYF. The CDR3 bases are TGTGCCAGCTCACCATCGCCAGGAACCTCTGGAAACACCATATATTTT. The full variable domain, rest sourced from reference TRBV18 and TRBJ1-3, is NAGVMQNPRHLVRRRGQEARLRCSPMKGHSHVYWYRQLPEEGLKFMVYLQKENIIDESGMPKERFSAEFPKEGPSILRIQQVVRGDSAAYFCASSPSPGTSGNTIYFGEGSWLTVV.